The entry below gives a single T cell receptor (beta chain) sequence along with its context. What it binds is not known. The sample originates from a study of T cell responses to AZD1222 COVID-19 vaccine. About the research overall: Pooled together were second doses at about 4 or about 12 weeks. Study-level findings and limits: The sample set comprised mostly white British donors with more females, and clonal diversity was possibly underestimated. Seropositive AZD1222 recipients at baseline numbered only six or seven. Repertoires in all cases were sampled only once the peak T cell response had passed.

Method: immunoSEQ multiplex PCR; TCRdb's copy keeps in-frame clones and lacks some. The sample contains more than 100,000 clones, over 75% of which appear only once. The CDR3 extends over 19 amino acids. Per the germline V gene, CDR1 is LGHNT and CDR2 is FRNRAP. V dropped 0 bases and J dropped 2; count of bases not matched to a gene: 14. This TCR was recovered from an adult in good health. The gene calls are TRBV12-5 and TRBJ1-1; 8 bases are shared with TRBD1. Sample: peripheral blood, taken on day 0 of AZD1222 vaccination. The DNA of the CDR3 is TGTGCTAGTGGTTTGGTACTCTCCCCAGGGGGCGCGGGTAACACTGAAGCTTTCTTT. It encodes CASGLVLSPGGAGNTEAFF.